The rows below give T cell receptor beta chains drawn from one sample of a study of cytomegalovirus exposure and HLA in healthy donors. Produced via immunoSEQ multiplex PCR; TCRdb's table is partial and in-frame only. Its clone listing holds some 110,000 clones. The sequenced sample was PBMCs. The receptors originated from a man aged 30 to 45 in good health and CMV-seronegative. The CDR3 runs from the conserved cysteine through the conserved F or W. D genes are given only for firm matches.

d_call j_call v_call cdr3_nt cdr3_aa
- TRBJ1-5 TRBV19 TGTGCCAGTCAAGGGCGTGACGGGGGCAATCAGCCCCAGCATTTT CASQGRDGGNQPQHF
- TRBJ1-2 TRBV19 TGTGCCAGTAGGCCTCGGGAAAACTATGGCTACACCTTC CASRPRENYGYTF
- TRBJ2-5 TRBV27 TGTGCCAGCAGTCGGGGATACCAAGAGACCCAGTACTTC CASSRGYQETQYF
TRBD1 TRBJ2-5 TRBV5-1 TGCGCCAGCAGCTGGTTGGGGACAGGGGGGGAGACCCAGTACTTC CASSWLGTGGETQYF
- TRBJ1-5 TRBV6-6 TGTGCCAGCAGTTACTCGTATAGCAATCAGCCCCAGCATTTT CASSYSYSNQPQHF
TRBD2 TRBJ2-5 TRBV5-5 TGTGCCAGCAGCGGACTAGGAGGGGAGACCCAGTACTTC CASSGLGGETQYF
- TRBJ1-2 TRBV5-4 TGTGCCAGCAGCCGGACCGGACTTAACTATGGCTACACCTTC CASSRTGLNYGYTF
- TRBJ2-5 TRBV5-1 TGCGCCAGCAGCTTAGGACATTATTTAAAAGAGACCCAGTACTTC CASSLGHYLKETQYF
- TRBJ1-5 TRBV6-1 TGTGCCAGCAAGATAGGACAGTTTAGCAATCAGCCCCAGCATTTT CASKIGQFSNQPQHF
- TRBJ1-2 TRBV10-2 TGCGCCAGCAGTTTCGGGGGTATTGGCTATGGCTACACCTTC CASSFGGIGYGYTF
- TRBJ2-1 TRBV11-3 TGTGCCAGCGGGCCAGGGTTGGGCAATGAGCAGTTCTTC CASGPGLGNEQFF
TRBD1 TRBJ1-1 TRBV4-2 TGTGCCAGCAGCCAAGACGTAACAGGGGGCGCCATGAACACTGAAGCTTTCTTT CASSQDVTGGAMNTEAFF
TRBD2 TRBJ2-5 TRBV5-1 TGCGCCAGCAGCGTCCTCGGGACTGGCGGGGGGAGAGAGACCCAGTACTTC CASSVLGTGGGRETQYF
- TRBJ1-2 TRBV2 TGTGCCAGCAGTGAAGGGAATAGACAGCCCTCTTATGGCTACACCTTC CASSEGNRQPSYGYTF
TRBD1 TRBJ2-7 TRBV6-1 TGTGCCAGCAGTGAAAGGGGGCAGGGGGCGAGGGAGCAGTACTTC CASSERGQGAREQYF
TRBD1 TRBJ1-4 TRBV5-1 TGCGCCAGCAGCTCGGAGGGGGCGGCTAATGAAAAACTGTTTTTT CASSSEGAANEKLFF
TRBD2 TRBJ2-7 TRBV6-1 TGTGCCAGCAGTGAGGTACGAGCGGGGGGCTACGAGCAGTACTTC CASSEVRAGGYEQYF
TRBD1 TRBJ2-3 TRBV25-1 TGTGCCAGCAGTGCTGGACAGGGGGGAGATACGCAGTATTTT CASSAGQGGDTQYF
TRBD1 TRBJ1-2 TRBV6-6 TGTGCCAGCAATCGGGACAGATATAACTATGGCTACACCTTC CASNRDRYNYGYTF
TRBD1 TRBJ2-2 TRBV5-1 TGCGCCAGCAGCATGACAGGGGGCGGTAACACCGGGGAGCTGTTTTTT CASSMTGGGNTGELFF
- TRBJ2-5 TRBV29-1 TGCAGCGTCCATCCTGGCTCCCCGGAGACCCAGTACTTC CSVHPGSPETQYF
TRBD1 TRBJ1-2 TRBV5-1 TGCGCCAGCAGCCAGGGGGCCGGGACTAACTATGGCTACACCTTC CASSQGAGTNYGYTF
TRBD1 TRBJ1-6 TRBV2 TGTGCCAGCAAGATCCGGGACAGCAATTCACCCCTCCACTTT CASKIRDSNSPLHF
- TRBJ1-2 TRBV4-2 TGTGCCAGCAGCCAAGATCAAACGGACTACGGTAGTGGCTACACCTTC CASSQDQTDYGSGYTF
- TRBJ1-3 TRBV27 TGTGCCAGCAGTTCCAGGGTTGGAAACACCATATATTTT CASSSRVGNTIYF
- TRBJ1-4 TRBV5-1 TGCGCCAGCAGCTTCGAGGGGGGAGGGAATGAAAAACTGTTTTTT CASSFEGGGNEKLFF
- TRBJ1-5 TRBV2 TGTGCCAGCAGTGACATCCATCAGCCCCAGCATTTT CASSDIHQPQHF
TRBD1 TRBJ2-7 TRBV19 TGTGCCAGTAGTATCGGACAGGGAATGTCCTACGAGCAGTACTTC CASSIGQGMSYEQYF
- TRBJ1-1 TRBV5-5 TGTGCCAGCAGCTTGTGGGGGACAAACACTGAAGCTTTCTTT CASSLWGTNTEAFF
- TRBJ1-4 TRBV19 TGTGCCAGTAGTACTCCGGGGGGGGGCGGTGCAACTAATGAAAAACTGTTTTTT CASSTPGGGGATNEKLFF
- TRBJ2-7 TRBV29-1 TGCAGCGTTGCCGACAGTTCCTACGAGCAGTACTTC CSVADSSYEQYF
- TRBJ2-7 TRBV5-1 TGCGCCAGCAGCCTTGACTACTACGAGCAGTACTTC CASSLDYYEQYF
- TRBJ1-6 TRBV2 TGCGCCAGCAGTGAAGAAGCAGGGATATATAATTCACCCCTCCACTTT CASSEEAGIYNSPLHF
- TRBJ2-3 TRBV4-1 TGCGCCAGCAGCCAAGATAGCCTTACGCAGTATTTT CASSQDSLTQYF
TRBD1 TRBJ1-6 TRBV19 TGTGCCAGTAGTCCGACAGGGAAGAGCTCCTATAATTCACCCCTCCACTTT CASSPTGKSSYNSPLHF
- TRBJ1-6 TRBV14 TGTGCCAGCAGCCAAGATCTTGGGAGCTGGTCCTATAATTCACCCCTCCACTTT CASSQDLGSWSYNSPLHF
- TRBJ1-1 TRBV6-1 TGTGCCAGCAGTGAAGTCAGCACTGAAGCTTTCTTT CASSEVSTEAFF
- TRBJ1-1 TRBV13 TGTGCCAGCAGCGGCGGAGGGGAAGCTTTCTTT CASSGGGEAFF
TRBD2 TRBJ2-7 TRBV4-2 TGTGCCAGCAGCCAAGTTCGAGCGGGGGCCTCCTACGAGCAGTACTTC CASSQVRAGASYEQYF
TRBD1 TRBJ1-5 TRBV5-1 TGCGCCAGCAGCTTGGACGGGGCAGGGGGTCAGCCCCAGCATTTT CASSLDGAGGQPQHF
- TRBJ2-2 TRBV7-9 TGTGCCAGCAGCTTAAGCCTCGGCACCGGGGAGCTGTTTTTT CASSLSLGTGELFF
TRBD1 TRBJ1-5 TRBV19 TGTGCCACTCAGACTCGGGACAGGGCTCAGCCCCAGCATTTT CATQTRDRAQPQHF
- TRBJ2-3 TRBV2 TGTGCCGGGGGCGGGCAGGGGTTGATGGATACGCAGTATTTT CAGGGQGLMDTQYF
- TRBJ2-6 TRBV5-1 TGCGCCAGCAGCTCGGGCTCTGGGGCCAACGTCCTGACTTTC CASSSGSGANVLTF
TRBD1 TRBJ2-7 TRBV27 TGTGCCAGCCGGACAGGGACCCCCTACGAGCAGTACTTC CASRTGTPYEQYF
TRBD1 TRBJ1-1 TRBV9 TGTGCCAGCAGCTCCGACAGGGGGCTTCTGGCTTTCTTT CASSSDRGLLAFF
TRBD1 TRBJ1-2 TRBV7-9 TGTGCCAGCAGCCCCCCGGACAGGGTGGGCTATGGCTACACCTTC CASSPPDRVGYGYTF
- TRBJ1-2 TRBV7-2 TGTGCCAGCAGCCCTCGACAGGTCTATGGCTACACCTTC CASSPRQVYGYTF
- TRBJ2-5 TRBV18 TGTGCCAGCTCACCACCACTCGGAGGGGCTAAAGGGACCCAGTACTTC CASSPPLGGAKGTQYF
TRBD1 TRBJ2-1 TRBV5-6 TGTGCCAGCAGCGGCAGACAGGGACGCAATGAGCAGTTCTTC CASSGRQGRNEQFF
TRBD1 TRBJ2-7 TRBV6-1 TGTGCCAGCAGCCGACCCCAGGGGGCAGTGTACGAGCAGTACTTC CASSRPQGAVYEQYF
- TRBJ1-1 TRBV20-1 TGCAGTGCTTCAGCGAGCACTGAAGCTTTCTTT CSASASTEAFF
- TRBJ2-7 TRBV6-5 TGTGCCAGCAGTTACTCCCAGAGGAGCTACGAGCAGTACTTC CASSYSQRSYEQYF
- TRBJ2-3 TRBV28 TGTGCCAGCAGTTCTCCAGGGTATCAAGATACGCAGTATTTT CASSSPGYQDTQYF
- TRBJ1-6 TRBV14 TGTGCCAGCAGCCAACGGCAGGCCGGCAATTCACCCCTCCACTTT CASSQRQAGNSPLHF
TRBD2 TRBJ2-3 TRBV29-1 TGCAGCGGCCAGCGGGGGGTTAGCACAGATACGCAGTATTTT CSGQRGVSTDTQYF